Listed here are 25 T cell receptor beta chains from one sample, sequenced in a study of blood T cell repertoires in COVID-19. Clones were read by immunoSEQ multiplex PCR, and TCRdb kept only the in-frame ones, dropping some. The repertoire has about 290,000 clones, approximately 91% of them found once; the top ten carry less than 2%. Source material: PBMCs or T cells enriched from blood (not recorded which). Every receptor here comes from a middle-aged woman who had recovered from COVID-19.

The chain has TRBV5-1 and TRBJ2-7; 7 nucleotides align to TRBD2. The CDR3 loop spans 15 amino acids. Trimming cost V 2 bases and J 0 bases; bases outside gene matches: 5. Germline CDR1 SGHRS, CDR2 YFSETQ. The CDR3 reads CASSLTSVSSYEQYF. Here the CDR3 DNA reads TGCGCCAGCAGCTTAACTAGCGTTAGCTCCTACGAGCAGTACTTC.

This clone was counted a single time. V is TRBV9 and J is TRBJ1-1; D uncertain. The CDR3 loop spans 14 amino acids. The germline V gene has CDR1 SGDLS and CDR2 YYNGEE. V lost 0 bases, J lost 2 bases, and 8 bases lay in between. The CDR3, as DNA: TGTGCCAGCAGCGTAGTAGCGGCTAACACTGAAGCTTTCTTT. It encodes CASSVVAANTEAFF.

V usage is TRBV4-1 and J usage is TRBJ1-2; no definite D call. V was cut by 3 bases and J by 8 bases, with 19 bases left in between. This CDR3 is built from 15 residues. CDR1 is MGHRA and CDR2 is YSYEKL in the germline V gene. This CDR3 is CASSHPGVGVKGYTF. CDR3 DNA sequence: TGCGCCAGCAGCCACCCGGGAGTCGGAGTGAAGGGCTACACCTTC.

The chain's CDR3 is CASVSGGAGNIQYF. The CDR3 DNA is TGTGCTAGTGTGTCAGGGGGCGCGGGGAACATTCAGTACTTC. V usage is TRBV12-5 and J usage is TRBJ2-4, with TRBD1 identical over 8 bases. The CDR3 spans 14 residues. Losses at the gene ends were 7 bases for V and 7 bases for J; bases not matched to a gene: 9. The germline CDR1 and CDR2 sequences are LGHNT and FRNRAP.

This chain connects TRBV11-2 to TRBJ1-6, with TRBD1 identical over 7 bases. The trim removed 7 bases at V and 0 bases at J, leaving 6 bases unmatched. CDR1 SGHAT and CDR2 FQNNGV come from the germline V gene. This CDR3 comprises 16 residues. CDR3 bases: TGTGCCAGCACCATAAACAGGGGCTCCTATAATTCACCCCTCCACTTT. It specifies CASTINRGSYNSPLHF.

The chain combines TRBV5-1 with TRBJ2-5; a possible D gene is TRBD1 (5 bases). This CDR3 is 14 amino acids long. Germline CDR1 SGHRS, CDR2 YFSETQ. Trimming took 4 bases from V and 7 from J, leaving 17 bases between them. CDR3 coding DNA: TGCGCCAGCAGCCCTCAGGACACCTCAGGGACCCAGTACTTC. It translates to CASSPQDTSGTQYF.

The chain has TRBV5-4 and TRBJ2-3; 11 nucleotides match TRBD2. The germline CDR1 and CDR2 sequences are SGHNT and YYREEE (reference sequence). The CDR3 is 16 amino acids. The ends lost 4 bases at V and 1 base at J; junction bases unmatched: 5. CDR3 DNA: TGTGCCAGCAGCCGACCGGGACTAGCGGGCACAGATACGCAGTATTTT. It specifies CASSRPGLAGTDTQYF.

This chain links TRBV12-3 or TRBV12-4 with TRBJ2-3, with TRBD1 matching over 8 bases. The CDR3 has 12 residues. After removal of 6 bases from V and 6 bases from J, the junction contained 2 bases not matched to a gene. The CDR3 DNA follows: TGTGCCAGCAGCCGGGACAGGGATACGCAGTATTTT. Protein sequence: CASSRDRDTQYF.

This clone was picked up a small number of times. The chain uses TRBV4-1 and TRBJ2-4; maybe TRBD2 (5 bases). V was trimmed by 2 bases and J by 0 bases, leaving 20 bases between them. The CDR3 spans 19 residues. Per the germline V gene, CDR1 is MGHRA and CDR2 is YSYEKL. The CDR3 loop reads CASSQLPGVSGVAKNIQYF. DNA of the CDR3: TGCGCCAGCAGCCAACTGCCGGGTGTCAGCGGTGTAGCCAAAAACATTCAGTACTTC.

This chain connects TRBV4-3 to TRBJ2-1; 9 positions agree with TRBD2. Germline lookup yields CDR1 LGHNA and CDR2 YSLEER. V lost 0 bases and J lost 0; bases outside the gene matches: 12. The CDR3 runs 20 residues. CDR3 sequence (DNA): TGCGCCAGCAGCCAAGATCGAAGCGGGAGGTTAGTGGGCTCCTACAATGAGCAGTTCTTC. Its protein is CASSQDRSGRLVGSYNEQFF.

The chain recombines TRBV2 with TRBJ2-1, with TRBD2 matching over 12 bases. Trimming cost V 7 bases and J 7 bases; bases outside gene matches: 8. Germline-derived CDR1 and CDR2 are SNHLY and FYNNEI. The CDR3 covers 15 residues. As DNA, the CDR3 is TGTGCCAGCACCATCCTAGCGGGAGGGGGGAATGAGCAGTTCTTC. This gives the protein CASTILAGGGNEQFF.

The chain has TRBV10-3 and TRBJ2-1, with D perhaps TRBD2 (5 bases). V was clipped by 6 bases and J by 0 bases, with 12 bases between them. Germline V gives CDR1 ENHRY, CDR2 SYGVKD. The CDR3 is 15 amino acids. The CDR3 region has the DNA TGTGCCATCAGACCAATGGGGAGCTCCTACAATGAGCAGTTCTTC. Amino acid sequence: CAIRPMGSSYNEQFF.

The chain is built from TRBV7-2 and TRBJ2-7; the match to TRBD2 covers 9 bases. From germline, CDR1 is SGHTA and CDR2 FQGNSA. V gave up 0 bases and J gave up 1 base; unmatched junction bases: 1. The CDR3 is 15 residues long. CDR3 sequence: CASSLALAGSYEQYF. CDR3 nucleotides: TGTGCCAGCAGCTTAGCGCTAGCGGGGTCCTACGAGCAGTACTTC. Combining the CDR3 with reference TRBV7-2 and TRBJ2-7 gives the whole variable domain GAGVSQSPSNKVTEKGKDVELRCDPISGHTALYWYRQSLGQGLEFLIYFQGNSAPDKSGLPSDRFSAERTGGSVSTLTIQRTQQEDSAVYLCASSLALAGSYEQYFGPGTRLTVT.

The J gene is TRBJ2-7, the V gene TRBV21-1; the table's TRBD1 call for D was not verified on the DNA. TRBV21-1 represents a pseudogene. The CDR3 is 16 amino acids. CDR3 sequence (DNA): TGTGCCAGCAGCAACCTCAGCCGGACAGCTCTCTACGAGCAGTACTTC. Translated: CASSNLSRTALYEQYF.

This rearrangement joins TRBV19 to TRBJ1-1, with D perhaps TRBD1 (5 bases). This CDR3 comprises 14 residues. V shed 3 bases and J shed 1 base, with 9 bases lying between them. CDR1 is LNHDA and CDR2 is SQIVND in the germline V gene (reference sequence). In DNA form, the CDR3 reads TGTGCCAGTAGTATGCAGGGTGGGAACACTGAAGCTTTCTTT. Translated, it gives CASSMQGGNTEAFF. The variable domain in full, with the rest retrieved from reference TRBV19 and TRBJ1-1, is DGGITQSPKYLFRKEGQNVTLSCEQNLNHDAMYWYRQDPGQGLRLIYYSQIVNDFQKGDIAEGYSVSREKKESFPLTVTSAQKNPTAFYLCASSMQGGNTEAFFGQGTRLTVV.

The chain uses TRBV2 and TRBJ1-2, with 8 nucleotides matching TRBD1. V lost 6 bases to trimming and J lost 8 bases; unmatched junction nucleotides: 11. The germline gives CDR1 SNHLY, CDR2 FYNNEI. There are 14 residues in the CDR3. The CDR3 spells CASSPQGADLGYTF. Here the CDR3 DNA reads TGTGCCAGCAGCCCCCAGGGGGCGGATCTGGGCTACACCTTC.

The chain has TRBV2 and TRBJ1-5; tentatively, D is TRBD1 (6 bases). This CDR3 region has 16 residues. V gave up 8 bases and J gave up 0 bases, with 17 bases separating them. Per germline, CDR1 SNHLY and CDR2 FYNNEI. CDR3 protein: CASEDRLMGSNQPQHF. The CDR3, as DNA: TGTGCCAGCGAAGACAGGCTGATGGGTAGCAATCAGCCCCAGCATTTT.

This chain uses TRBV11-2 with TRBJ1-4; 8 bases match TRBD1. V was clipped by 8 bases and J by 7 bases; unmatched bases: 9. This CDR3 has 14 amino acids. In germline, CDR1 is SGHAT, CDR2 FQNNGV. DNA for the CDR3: TGTGCCAGCGAGGGGCAGGGGGCGGGTGAAAAACTGTTTTTT. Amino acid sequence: CASEGQGAGEKLFF.

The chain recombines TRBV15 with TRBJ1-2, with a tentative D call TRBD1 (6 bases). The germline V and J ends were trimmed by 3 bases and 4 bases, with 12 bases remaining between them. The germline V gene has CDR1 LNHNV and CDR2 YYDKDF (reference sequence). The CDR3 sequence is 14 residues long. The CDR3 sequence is CATSSWDNPYGYTF. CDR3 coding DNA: TGTGCCACCAGCAGCTGGGACAACCCCTATGGCTACACCTTC.

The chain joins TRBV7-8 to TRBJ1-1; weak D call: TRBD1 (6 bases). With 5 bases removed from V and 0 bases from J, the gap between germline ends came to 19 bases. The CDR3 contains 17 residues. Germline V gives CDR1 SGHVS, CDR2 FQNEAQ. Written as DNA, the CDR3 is TGTGCCAGCAGCCCTCGTGGGGGCCGACCCATGAACACTGAAGCTTTCTTT. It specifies CASSPRGGRPMNTEAFF.

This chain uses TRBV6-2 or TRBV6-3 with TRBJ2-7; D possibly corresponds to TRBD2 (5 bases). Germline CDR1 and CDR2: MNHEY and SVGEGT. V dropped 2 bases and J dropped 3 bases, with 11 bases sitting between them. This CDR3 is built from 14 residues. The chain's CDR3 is CASSYGPAGYEQYF. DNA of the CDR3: TGTGCCAGCAGTTACGGTCCGGCGGGCTACGAGCAGTACTTC.

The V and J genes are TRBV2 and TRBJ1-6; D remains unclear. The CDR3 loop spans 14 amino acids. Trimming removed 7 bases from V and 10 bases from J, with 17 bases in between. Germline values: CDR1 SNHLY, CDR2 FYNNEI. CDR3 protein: CASTGDSPGSPLHF. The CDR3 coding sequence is TGTGCCAGCACCGGGGATTCACCGGGGTCACCCCTCCACTTT.

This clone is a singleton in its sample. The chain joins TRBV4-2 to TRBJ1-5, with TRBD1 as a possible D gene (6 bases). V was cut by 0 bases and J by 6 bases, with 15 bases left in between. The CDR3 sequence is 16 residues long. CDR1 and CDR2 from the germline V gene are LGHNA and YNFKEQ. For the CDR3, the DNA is TGTGCCAGCAGCCAAGATCGGGGGGCGCAGGGTCAGCCCCAGCATTTT. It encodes CASSQDRGAQGQPQHF.

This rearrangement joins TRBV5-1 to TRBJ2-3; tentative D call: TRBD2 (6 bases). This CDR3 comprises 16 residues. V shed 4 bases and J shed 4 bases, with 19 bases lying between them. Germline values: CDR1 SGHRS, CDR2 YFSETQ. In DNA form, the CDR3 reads TGCGCCAGCAGCCCCCCCGGTACGGGGGAGGCAGATACGCAGTATTTT. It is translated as CASSPPGTGEADTQYF.

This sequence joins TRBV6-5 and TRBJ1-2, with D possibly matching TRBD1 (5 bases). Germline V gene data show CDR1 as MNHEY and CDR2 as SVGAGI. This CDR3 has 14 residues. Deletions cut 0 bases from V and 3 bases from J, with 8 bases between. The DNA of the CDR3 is TGTGCCAGCAGTTACTCAGCGACAGACTATGGCTACACCTTC. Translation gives CASSYSATDYGYTF.